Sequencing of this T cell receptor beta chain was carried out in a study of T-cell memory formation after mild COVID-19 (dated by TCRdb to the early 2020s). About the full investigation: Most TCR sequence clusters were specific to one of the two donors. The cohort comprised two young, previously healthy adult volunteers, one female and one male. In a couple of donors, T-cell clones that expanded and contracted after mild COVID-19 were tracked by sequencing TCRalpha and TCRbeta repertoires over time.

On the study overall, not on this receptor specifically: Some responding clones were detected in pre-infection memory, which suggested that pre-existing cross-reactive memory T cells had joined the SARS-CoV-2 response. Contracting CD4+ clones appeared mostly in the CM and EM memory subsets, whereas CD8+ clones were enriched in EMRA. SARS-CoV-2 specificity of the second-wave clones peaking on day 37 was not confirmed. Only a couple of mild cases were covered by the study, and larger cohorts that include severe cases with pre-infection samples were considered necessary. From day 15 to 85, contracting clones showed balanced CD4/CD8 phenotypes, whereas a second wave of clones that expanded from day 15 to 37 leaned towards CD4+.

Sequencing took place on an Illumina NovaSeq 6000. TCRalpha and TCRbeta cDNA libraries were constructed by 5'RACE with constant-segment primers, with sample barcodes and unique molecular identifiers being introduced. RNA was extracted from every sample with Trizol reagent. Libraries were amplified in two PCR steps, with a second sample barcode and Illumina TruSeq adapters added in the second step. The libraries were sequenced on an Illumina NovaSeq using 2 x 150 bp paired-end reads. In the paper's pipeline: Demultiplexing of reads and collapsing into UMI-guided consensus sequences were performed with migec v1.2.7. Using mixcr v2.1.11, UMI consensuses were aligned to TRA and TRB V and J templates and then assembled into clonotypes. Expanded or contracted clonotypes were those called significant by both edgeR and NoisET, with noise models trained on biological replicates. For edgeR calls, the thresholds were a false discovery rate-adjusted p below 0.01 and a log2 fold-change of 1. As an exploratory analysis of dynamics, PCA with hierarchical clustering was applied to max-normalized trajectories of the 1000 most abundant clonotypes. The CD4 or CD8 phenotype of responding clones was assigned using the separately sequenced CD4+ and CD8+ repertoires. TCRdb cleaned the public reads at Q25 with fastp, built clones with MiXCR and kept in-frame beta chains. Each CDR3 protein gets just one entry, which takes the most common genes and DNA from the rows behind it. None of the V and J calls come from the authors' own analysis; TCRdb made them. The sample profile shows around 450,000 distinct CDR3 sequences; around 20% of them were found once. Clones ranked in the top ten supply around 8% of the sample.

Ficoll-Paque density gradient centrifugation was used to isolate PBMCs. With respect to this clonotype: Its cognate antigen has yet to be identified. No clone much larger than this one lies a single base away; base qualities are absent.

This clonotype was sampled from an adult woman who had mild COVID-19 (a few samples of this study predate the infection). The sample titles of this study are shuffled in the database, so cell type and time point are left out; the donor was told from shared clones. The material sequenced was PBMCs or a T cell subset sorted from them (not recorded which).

The DNA reads as follows: TGCAGTGCTAGAGGACTAGCTAACATTCAGTACTTC. Its translation reads: CSARGLANIQYF. The chain uses TRBV20-1 and TRBJ2-4; TRBD2 fits 7 bases in the junction. Including cysteine and phenylalanine, the CDR3 has 12 amino acids. The CDR3 DNA has 36 bases and is translated from base 1. The germline V and J ends show losses of 1 base and 7 bases respectively, and no gene match explains 1 base of the junction. The CDR1 and CDR2 encoded by the germline V gene (reference sequence) are DFQATT and SNEGSKA.